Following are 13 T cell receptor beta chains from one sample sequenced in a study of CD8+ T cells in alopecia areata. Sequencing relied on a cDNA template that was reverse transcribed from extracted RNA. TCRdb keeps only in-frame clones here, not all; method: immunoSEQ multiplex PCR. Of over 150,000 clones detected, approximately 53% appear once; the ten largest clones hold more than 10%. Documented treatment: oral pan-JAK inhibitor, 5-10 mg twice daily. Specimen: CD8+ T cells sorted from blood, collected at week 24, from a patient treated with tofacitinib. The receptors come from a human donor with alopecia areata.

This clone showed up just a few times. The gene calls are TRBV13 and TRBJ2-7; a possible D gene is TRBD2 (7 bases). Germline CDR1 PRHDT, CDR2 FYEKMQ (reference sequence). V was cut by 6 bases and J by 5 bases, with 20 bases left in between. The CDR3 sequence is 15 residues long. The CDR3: CASSSGRGGADEQYF. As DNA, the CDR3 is TGTGCCAGCAGTTCCGGAAGGGGGGGTGCGGACGAGCAGTACTTC.

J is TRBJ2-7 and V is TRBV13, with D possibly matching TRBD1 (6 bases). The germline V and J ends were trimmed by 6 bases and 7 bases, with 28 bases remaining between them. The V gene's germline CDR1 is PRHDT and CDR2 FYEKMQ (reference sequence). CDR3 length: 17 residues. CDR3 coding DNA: TGTGCCAGCAGTCCGCCCCTCCATACAGGGCAGAAAGGAGAGCAGTACTTC. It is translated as CASSPPLHTGQKGEQYF. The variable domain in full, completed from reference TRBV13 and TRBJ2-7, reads AAGVIQSPRHLIKEKRETATLKCYPIPRHDTVYWYQQGPGQDPQFLISFYEKMQSDKGSIPDRFSAQQFSDYHSELNMSSLELGDSALYFCASSPPLHTGQKGEQYFGPGTRLTVT.

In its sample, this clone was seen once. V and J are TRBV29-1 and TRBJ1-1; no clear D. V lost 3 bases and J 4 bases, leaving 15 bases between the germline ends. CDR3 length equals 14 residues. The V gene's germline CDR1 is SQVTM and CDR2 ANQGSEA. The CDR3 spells CSVEGQEFGTEAFF. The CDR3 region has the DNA TGCAGCGTTGAGGGCCAGGAATTCGGCACTGAAGCTTTCTTT.

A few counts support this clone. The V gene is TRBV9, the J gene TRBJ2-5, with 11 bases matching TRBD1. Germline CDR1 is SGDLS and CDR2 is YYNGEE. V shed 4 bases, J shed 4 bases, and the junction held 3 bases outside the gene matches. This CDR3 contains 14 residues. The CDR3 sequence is CASSPGTGGETQYF. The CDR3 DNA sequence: TGTGCCAGCAGCCCCGGGACAGGGGGAGAGACCCAGTACTTC.

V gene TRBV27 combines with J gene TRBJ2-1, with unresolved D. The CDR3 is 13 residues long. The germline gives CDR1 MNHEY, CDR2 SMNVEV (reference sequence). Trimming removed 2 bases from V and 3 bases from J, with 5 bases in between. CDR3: CASSLSRYNEQFF. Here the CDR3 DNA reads TGTGCCAGCAGTTTAAGCCGCTACAATGAGCAGTTCTTC.

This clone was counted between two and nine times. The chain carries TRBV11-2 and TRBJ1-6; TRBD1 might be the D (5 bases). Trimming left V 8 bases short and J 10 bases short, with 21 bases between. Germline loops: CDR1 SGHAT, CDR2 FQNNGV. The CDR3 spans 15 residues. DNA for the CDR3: TGTGCCAGCCGATCCGCCGGCCAGGGAAACTCACCCCTCCACTTT. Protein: CASRSAGQGNSPLHF. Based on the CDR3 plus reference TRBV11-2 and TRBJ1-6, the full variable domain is EAGVAQSPRYKIIEKRQSVAFWCNPISGHATLYWYQQILGQGPKLLIQFQNNGVVDDSQLPKDRFSAERLKGVDSTLKIQPAKLEDSAVYLCASRSAGQGNSPLHFGNGTRLTVT.

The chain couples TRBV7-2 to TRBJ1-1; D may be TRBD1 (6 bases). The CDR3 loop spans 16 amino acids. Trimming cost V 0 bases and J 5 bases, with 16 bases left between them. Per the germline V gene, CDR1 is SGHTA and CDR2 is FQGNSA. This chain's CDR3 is CASSLAMRGARTEAFF. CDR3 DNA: TGTGCCAGCAGCTTAGCGATGAGGGGGGCAAGGACTGAAGCTTTCTTT.

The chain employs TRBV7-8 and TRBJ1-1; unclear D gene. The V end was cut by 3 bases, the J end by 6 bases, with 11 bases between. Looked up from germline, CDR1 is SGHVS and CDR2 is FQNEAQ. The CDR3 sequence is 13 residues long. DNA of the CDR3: TGTGCCAGCAGCTTTAGGGTAGGCTCTGAAGCTTTCTTT. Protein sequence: CASSFRVGSEAFF.

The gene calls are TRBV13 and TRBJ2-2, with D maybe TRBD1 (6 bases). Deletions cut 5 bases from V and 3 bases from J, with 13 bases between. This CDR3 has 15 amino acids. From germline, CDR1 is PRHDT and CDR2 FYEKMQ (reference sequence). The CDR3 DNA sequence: TGTGCCAGCAGCGATACAGGGTCTCACACCGGGGAGCTGTTTTTT. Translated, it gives CASSDTGSHTGELFF.

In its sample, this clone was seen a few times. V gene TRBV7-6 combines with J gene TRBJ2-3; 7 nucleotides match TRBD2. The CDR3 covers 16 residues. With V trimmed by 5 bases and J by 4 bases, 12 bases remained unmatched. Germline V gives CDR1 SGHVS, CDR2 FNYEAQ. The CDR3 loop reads CASSLIRSGASDTQYF. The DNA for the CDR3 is TGTGCCAGCAGCCTAATACGGAGCGGGGCATCAGATACGCAGTATTTT.

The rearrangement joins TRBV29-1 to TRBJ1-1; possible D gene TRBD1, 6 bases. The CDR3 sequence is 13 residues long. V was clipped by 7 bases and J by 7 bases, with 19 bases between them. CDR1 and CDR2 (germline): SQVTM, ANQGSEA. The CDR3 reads CSAYHRELGEAFF. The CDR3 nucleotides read TGCAGCGCGTACCACAGGGAGTTAGGTGAAGCTTTCTTT.

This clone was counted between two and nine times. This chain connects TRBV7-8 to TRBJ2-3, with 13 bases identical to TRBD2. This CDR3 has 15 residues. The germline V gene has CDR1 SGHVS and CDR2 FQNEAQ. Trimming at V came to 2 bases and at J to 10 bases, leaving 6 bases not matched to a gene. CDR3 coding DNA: TGTGCCAGCAGCTTAACTAGCGGGGGGGCCGGCCCGCAGTATTTT. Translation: CASSLTSGGAGPQYF.

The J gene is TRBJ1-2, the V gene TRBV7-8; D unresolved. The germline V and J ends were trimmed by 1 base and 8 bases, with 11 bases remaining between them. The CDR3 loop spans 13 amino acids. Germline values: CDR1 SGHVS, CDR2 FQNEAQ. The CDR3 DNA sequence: TGTGCCAGCAGCTTAGAGAGTTCTGGGGGCTACACCTTC. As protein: CASSLESSGGYTF.